The present TCR beta chain was sequenced within a study of cytomegalovirus exposure and HLA in healthy donors. On the study more broadly: Within the Caucasian-associated ancestry cluster were 81% of the roughly 430 genotyped donors.

Germline assignment: CDR1 MNHEY and CDR2 SMNVEV (reference sequence). This CDR3 has 13 residues. V shed 4 bases and J shed 2 bases, with 9 bases lying between them. The PCR was carried out with 60 Vbeta primers and 13 Jbeta primers. Original methodology: A follow-up analysis tallied about 80 million unique TCR beta chains, roughly 11 million shared. The assay was immunoSEQ multiplex PCR, and TCRdb's table has in-frame clones only and misses some. D and trimming come from the DNA, and the V and J calls and clone size come from that table. Counted here are 150,000 to 200,000 clones, about 75% occurring once; the ten biggest clones make up less than 8%. Study-wide results and limits: About 90% or about 30% of the time was how often most TCR beta V segments were productive, according to an earlier analysis. In a later analysis, TCR association rates varied by HLA locus: DRB1 most, HLA-C fewest.

A note on this clone: Its antigen is undetermined.

The TCR comes from a man between 35 and 55 years old in good health and CMV-seropositive. The source material was PBMCs. This rearrangement joins TRBV27 to TRBJ2-7; D remains ambiguous. The chain's CDR3 is CASSYTETYEQYF. The CDR3 nucleotides read TGTGCCAGCAGTTATACAGAAACCTACGAGCAGTACTTC.